This record concerns one TCR beta chain sequence. Its cognate antigen is unknown. This entry is derived from a study of radiation and T cells in renal cell carcinoma. Treatment described: treatment-naive control, cytoreductive nephrectomy. TCRdb keeps only in-frame clones here, not all; method: immunoSEQ multiplex PCR. This sample has about 10,000 clones, with over 50% found just once. Study findings and constraints: Dominant CDR3 motifs were more common in irradiated tumors than controls. Compared with controls, irradiated tumors showed greater TCR clonality.

The V end lost 5 bases, the J end lost 10 bases, and 11 bases lay between the germline ends. The germline gives CDR1 SGHRS, CDR2 YFSETQ. The CDR3 consists of 11 residues. The sequence derives from a man in his forties with renal cell carcinoma. The chain couples TRBV5-1 to TRBJ2-3; D tentatively reads TRBD1 or TRBD2 (5 bases each). This specimen was tumor tissue, taken from a patient whose treatment was nephrectomy without radiotherapy. The CDR3 loop reads CASRNRGAQYF. In DNA, the CDR3 is TGCGCCAGCAGGAATCGAGGGGCGCAGTATTTT.